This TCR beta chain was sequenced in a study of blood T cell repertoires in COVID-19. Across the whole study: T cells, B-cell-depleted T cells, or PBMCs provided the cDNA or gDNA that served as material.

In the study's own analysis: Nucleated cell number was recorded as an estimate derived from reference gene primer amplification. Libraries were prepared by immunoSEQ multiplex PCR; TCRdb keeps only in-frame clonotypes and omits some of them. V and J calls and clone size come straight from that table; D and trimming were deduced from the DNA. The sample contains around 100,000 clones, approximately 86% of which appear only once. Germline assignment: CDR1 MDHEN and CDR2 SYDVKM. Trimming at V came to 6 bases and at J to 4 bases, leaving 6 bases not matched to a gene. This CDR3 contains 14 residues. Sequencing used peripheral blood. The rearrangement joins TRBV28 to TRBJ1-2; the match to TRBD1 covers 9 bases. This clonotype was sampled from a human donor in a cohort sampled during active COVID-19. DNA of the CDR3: TGTGCCAGCAGCCCTGGGACAGGGAGCTATGGCTACACCTTC. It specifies CASSPGTGSYGYTF.